This TCR beta chain is drawn from a study of beta chain features in type 1 diabetes. Whole-study results and caveats: TCRB CDR3s were moderately but significantly shorter in Type 1 diabetes patients in all four CD4+ subsets.

The length of the CDR3 is 16 residues. CDR1 and CDR2 from the germline V gene are SGHAT and FQNNGV. Trimming pared 1 base from V and 1 base from J, leaving 14 bases between. Reverse transcribing all isolated RNA meant expressed TCRB transcripts were sequenced. Sequencing was performed with immunoSEQ multiplex PCR; in TCRdb, only in-frame clones are kept and a portion is missing. The data hold under 200,000 clones, with 9% to 12% observed a single time. Only a few counts were recorded for this clone. Its antigen is unidentified. This chain links TRBV11-2 with TRBJ2-7, with D perhaps matching TRBD1 (6 bases). Sequenced sample: central memory CD4+ T cells from blood. This TCR was sampled from a man younger than 45 with type 1 diabetes. The CDR3 bases are TGTGCCAGCAGCTTAGGGTCAGGGGTGAAGTCCTACGAGCAGTACTTC. Protein product: CASSLGSGVKSYEQYF.